This T cell receptor beta chain is from a study of blood T cells in healthy people across ages. Study findings and constraints: Higher naive T cell percentage went strongly together with higher TCR beta diversity. The lack of PBMC sorting stopped any conclusive naive versus antigen-experienced comparison.

This CDR3 spans 16 amino acids. Germline CDR1 reads SGHVS; CDR2 reads FQNEAQ. V trimming: 1 base; J trimming: 2 bases; junction bases outside the gene matches: 1. The second PCR ran about 6 to 11 cycles with a sample-barcoded 5' primer and J-beta primers. One entry per CDR3 protein, called by TCRdb with MiXCR from the 5' RACE reads. The table has roughly 560,000 distinct CDR3 sequences, about 25% seen once. Details on this clonotype: Its antigen is not identified.

This same sample was also taken into another study, of T cells of mothers and their children.

The clonotype comes from a boy under 18 in good health. Sequencing was performed on blood. The chain is built from TRBV7-8 and TRBJ1-4; 10 nucleotides align to TRBD1. The CDR3 nucleotides read TGTGCCAGCAGCTTAGGGGGACAGGGGACTAATGAAAAACTGTTTTTT. Protein: CASSLGGQGTNEKLFF.